This is a list of T cell receptor beta chains from one sample in a study of radiotherapy plus CTLA-4 blockade in lung cancer. Clones were read by immunoSEQ multiplex PCR, and TCRdb kept only the in-frame ones, dropping some. The sample lists fewer than 100,000 clones, 80% to 85% seen once, with 0.82% in the top ten. Sequencing used peripheral blood, obtained from a patient treated with radiotherapy plus ipilimumab. The source of these receptors is a human donor with non-small cell lung cancer who had stable disease on radiotherapy plus ipilimumab. Both conserved end residues are part of each CDR3. D genes are given only for firm matches. A row's size may be missing; if present it is once, few, many or a size class.

CDR3nt	CDR3aa	d_gene	abundance	v_gene	j_gene
TGTGCCAGCAGCCCGGACAGAGGGGAGCAGTACTTC	CASSPDRGEQYF	-	-	TRBV9	TRBJ2-7
TGCAGCGTTGGGGGACAAGATAATTCACCCCTCCACTTT	CSVGGQDNSPLHF	-	-	TRBV29-1	TRBJ1-6
TGTGCCAGCAGCTTAGGCAGGGGCAATTCACCCCTCCACTTT	CASSLGRGNSPLHF	-	-	TRBV7-6	TRBJ1-6
TGTGCCAGCAGCTTCCTCGACTGTTTGCAGTACTTC	CASSFLDCLQYF	-	-	TRBV5-6	TRBJ2-7
TGCGCCAGCAGCTTGGCGGCGGGAAGGGGAAATGAGCAGTTCTTC	CASSLAAGRGNEQFF	-	-	TRBV5-1	TRBJ2-1
TGTGCCAGCAGCCCACGGGACGGAAGGAATGAAAAACTGTTTTTT	CASSPRDGRNEKLFF	-	-	TRBV7-9	TRBJ1-4
TGTGCCAGCAGCGTAGATCCCTCCAACCAAGAGACCCAGTACTTC	CASSVDPSNQETQYF	-	-	TRBV9	TRBJ2-5
TGTGCCTCAGGGTTCAACACCGGGGAGCTGTTTTTT	CASGFNTGELFF	-	-	TRBV19	TRBJ2-2
TGTGCCATCAGTGACGTCGCCATGTGGGAGACCCAGTACTTC	CAISDVAMWETQYF	-	-	TRBV10-3	TRBJ2-5
TGCAGCGTTGGAGCGGTCACGAACACCGGGGAGCTGTTTTTT	CSVGAVTNTGELFF	-	-	TRBV29-1	TRBJ2-2
TGTGCCAGCATCCTACTGGGACTAGCGGAGGTCTACGAGCAGTACTTC	CASILLGLAEVYEQYF	TRBD2	-	TRBV25-1	TRBJ2-7
TGTGCCAGCACCCTGACAGGGATTGGGATCGAGCAGTACTTC	CASTLTGIGIEQYF	TRBD1	-	TRBV28	TRBJ2-7
TGTGCCAGCTCCTGGGCAGGGGGTGATAACGAGCAGTACTTC	CASSWAGGDNEQYF	TRBD1	-	TRBV7-8	TRBJ2-7
TGTGCCAGCAGTCCTCTAAGCGGGAGGGTTTCCACCGGGGAGCTGTTTTTT	CASSPLSGRVSTGELFF	TRBD2	-	TRBV27	TRBJ2-2
TGTGCCAGCAGTTTAAAGTACGCTTACAATGAGCAGTTCTTC	CASSLKYAYNEQFF	-	-	TRBV27	TRBJ2-1
TGTGCCAGCAACTTAGGCCTCCCGGGGGAAACCTACGAGCAGTACTTC	CASNLGLPGETYEQYF	-	-	TRBV13	TRBJ2-7
TGCAGCGTTAACAGTCGGGACAGGGCTTACGAGCAGTACTTC	CSVNSRDRAYEQYF	TRBD1	few	TRBV29-1	TRBJ2-7
TGTGCCAGCAGCTTGGGAGCGAACACTGAAGCTTTCTTT	CASSLGANTEAFF	-	-	TRBV7-3	TRBJ1-1
TGTGCCAGCAGCCTCTCAAAGGGGGGAACCGGGGAGCTGTTTTTT	CASSLSKGGTGELFF	-	-	TRBV5-4	TRBJ2-2
TGTGCCAGCAGGGAACAGGGGGGGGGCACCTACGAGCAGTACTTC	CASREQGGGTYEQYF	-	-	TRBV2	TRBJ2-7
TGTGCCAGCAGTTACTTTACCGATTCCTATGGTTACACCTTC	CASSYFTDSYGYTF	-	-	TRBV6-5	TRBJ1-2
TGTGCCAGCAGCTTAGATGGCCTTACCGGGGAGCTGTTTTTT	CASSLDGLTGELFF	-	-	TRBV11-3	TRBJ2-2
TGTGCCAGCAGCTCCGGGAACAGGGGGCTGAGTGGCTACACCTTC	CASSSGNRGLSGYTF	TRBD1	-	TRBV11-3	TRBJ1-2
TGTGCCTGGAACCGATGGGGAGTAGGTGGCTACACCTTC	CAWNRWGVGGYTF	-	-	TRBV30	TRBJ1-2
TGTGCCAGCAGCTTAGCGAATCTCCAAGAGACCCAGTACTTC	CASSLANLQETQYF	-	-	TRBV7-8	TRBJ2-5
TGTGCCAGCAGCGTAGGCGGGACTGGGAACTATGGCTACACCTTC	CASSVGGTGNYGYTF	-	once	TRBV9	TRBJ1-2
TGTGCCAGCGGCCGGGCCTTAAATACGCAGTATTTT	CASGRALNTQYF	-	-	TRBV2	TRBJ2-3
TGTGCCAGCAGCTTGGAGCCGGGGGCGTCCACAGATACGCAGTATTTT	CASSLEPGASTDTQYF	-	-	TRBV5-6	TRBJ2-3